The clone carrying this T cell receptor beta chain was counted ten times or more. Antigen unknown. This record belongs to a study of post-analysis software for immune sequencing data. Study at large: Relapsing-remitting, secondary progressive and progressive-relapsing multiple sclerosis courses were included. Study-wide results and caveats: F measure showed strong co-clustering of same-batch samples. Those with multiple sclerosis, the patient group, showed significantly lower normalized Chao1 diversity than controls. Compared with controls, patients had more of about 5 TRBV segments, including TRBV5-6, TRBV5-1 and TRBV20-1.

Incorporated into the TCR beta cDNA libraries were unique molecular identifiers, which served to reduce PCR and sequencing biases. Starting from approximately 1 to 10 million T cells, the study yielded about half a million cDNA molecules. TCRdb called the PCR reads again in MiXCR, with one record for every CDR3 protein. The table includes over 250,000 distinct CDR3 sequences, 35% to 40% detected once. The CDR3 is 16 amino acids. The germline CDR1 and CDR2 sequences are DFQATT and SNEGSKA (reference sequence). J lost 9 bases, V lost 4 bases, and 13 bases had no gene match. This chain links TRBV20-1 with TRBJ2-1, with 12 nucleotides matching TRBD2. The specimen sequenced was blood. The clonotype was recovered from a girl between 5 and 17 years old with multiple sclerosis. In DNA form, the CDR3 reads TGCAGTGCTACAAATCCGGGACTAGCGGGTTTTGGTGAGCAGTTCTTC. Translating it yields CSATNPGLAGFGEQFF.